This T cell receptor (beta chain) was obtained from a study of cytomegalovirus exposure and HLA in healthy donors. The PCR was carried out with 60 Vbeta primers and 13 Jbeta primers. Profiled with immunoSEQ multiplex PCR; TCRdb holds only in-frame clones, not every one. The repertoire holds about 200,000 clones, with more than 60% as singletons. In this sample, this clone turned up once. This clonotype was sampled from a man in his forties or fifties in good health and CMV-seronegative. Specimen: PBMCs.

For the CDR3, the DNA is TGTGCCAGTAGTATACTGAGGACAGGGGGAACAGATACGCAGTATTTT. This translates into CASSILRTGGTDTQYF. The rearrangement joins TRBV19 to TRBJ2-3; TRBD1 matches at 10 bases. Germline V gene lookup returns CDR1 LNHDA and CDR2 SQIVND (reference sequence). V was pared by 2 bases and J by 3 bases, with 5 bases of the junction left unmatched. The CDR3 sequence is 16 residues long.